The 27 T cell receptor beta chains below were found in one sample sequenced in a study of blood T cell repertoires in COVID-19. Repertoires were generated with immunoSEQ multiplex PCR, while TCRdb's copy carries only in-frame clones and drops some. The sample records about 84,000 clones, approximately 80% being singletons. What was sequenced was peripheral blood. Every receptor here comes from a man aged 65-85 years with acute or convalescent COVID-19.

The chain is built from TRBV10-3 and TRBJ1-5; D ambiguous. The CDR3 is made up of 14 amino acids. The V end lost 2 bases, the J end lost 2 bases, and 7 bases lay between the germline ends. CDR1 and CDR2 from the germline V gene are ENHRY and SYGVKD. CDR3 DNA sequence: TGTGCCATCAGTGAGGGGCCAGGCAATCAGCCCCAGCATTTT. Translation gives CAISEGPGNQPQHF.

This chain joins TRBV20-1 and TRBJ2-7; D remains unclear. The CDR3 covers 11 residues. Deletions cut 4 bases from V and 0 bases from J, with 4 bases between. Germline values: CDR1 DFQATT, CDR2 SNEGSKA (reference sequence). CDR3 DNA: TGCAGTGCTACAGGCTCCTACGAGCAGTACTTC. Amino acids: CSATGSYEQYF.

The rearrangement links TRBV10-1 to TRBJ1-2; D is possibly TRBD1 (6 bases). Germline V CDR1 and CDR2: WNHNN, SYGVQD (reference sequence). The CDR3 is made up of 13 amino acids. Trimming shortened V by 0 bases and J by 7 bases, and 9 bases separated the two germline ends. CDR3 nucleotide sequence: TGCGCCAGCAGTGAGTCGATAGGGGGTGGCTACACCTTC. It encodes CASSESIGGGYTF.

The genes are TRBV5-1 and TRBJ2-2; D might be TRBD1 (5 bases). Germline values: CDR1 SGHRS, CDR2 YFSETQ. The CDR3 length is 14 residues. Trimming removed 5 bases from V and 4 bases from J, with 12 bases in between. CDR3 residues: CASRYDSTTGELFF. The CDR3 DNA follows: TGCGCCAGCAGGTATGACAGTACCACCGGGGAGCTGTTTTTT.

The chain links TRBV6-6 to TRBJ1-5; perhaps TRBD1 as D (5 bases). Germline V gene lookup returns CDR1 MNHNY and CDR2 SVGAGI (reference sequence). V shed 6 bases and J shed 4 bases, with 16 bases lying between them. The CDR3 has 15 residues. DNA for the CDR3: TGTGCCAGCAGGACTAATGCGGGGCAAAATCAGCCCCAGCATTTT. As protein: CASRTNAGQNQPQHF.

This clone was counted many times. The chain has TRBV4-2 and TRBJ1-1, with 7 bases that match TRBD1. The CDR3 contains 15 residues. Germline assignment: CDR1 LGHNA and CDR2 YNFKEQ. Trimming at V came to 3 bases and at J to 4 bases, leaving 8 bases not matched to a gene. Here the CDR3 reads CASSQRTGRTTEAFF. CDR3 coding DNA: TGTGCCAGCAGCCAGAGGACAGGCCGAACCACTGAAGCTTTCTTT.

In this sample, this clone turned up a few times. The CDR3 DNA sequence: TGTGCCAGCAGTCAGGGTATCAACACTGAAGCTTTCTTT. This gives the protein CASSQGINTEAFF. This chain links TRBV2 with TRBJ1-1, with D possibly being TRBD1 (5 bases). The germline V gene encodes CDR1 SNHLY and CDR2 FYNNEI. V lost 5 bases and J 2 bases, leaving 9 bases between the germline ends. The CDR3 length is 13 residues.

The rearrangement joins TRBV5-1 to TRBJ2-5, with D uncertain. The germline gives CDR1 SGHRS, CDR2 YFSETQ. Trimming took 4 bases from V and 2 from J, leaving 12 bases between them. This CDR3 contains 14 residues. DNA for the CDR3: TGCGCCAGCAGCGGTGGGCAGCCGCAAGAGACCCAGTACTTC. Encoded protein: CASSGGQPQETQYF.

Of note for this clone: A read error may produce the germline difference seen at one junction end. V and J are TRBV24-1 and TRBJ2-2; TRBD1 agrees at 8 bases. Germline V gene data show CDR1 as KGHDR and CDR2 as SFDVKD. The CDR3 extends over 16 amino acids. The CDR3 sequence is CATSDPRQGNAGELFF. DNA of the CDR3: TGTGCCACCAGTGATCCCCGACAGGGGAACGCCGGGGAGCTGTTTTTT.

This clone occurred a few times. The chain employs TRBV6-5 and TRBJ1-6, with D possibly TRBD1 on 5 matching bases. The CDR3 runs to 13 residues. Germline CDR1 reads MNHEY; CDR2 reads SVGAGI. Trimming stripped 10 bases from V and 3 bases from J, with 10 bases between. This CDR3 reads CATRTSYNSPLHF. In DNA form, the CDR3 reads TGTGCCACCCGGACAAGCTATAATTCACCCCTCCACTTT.

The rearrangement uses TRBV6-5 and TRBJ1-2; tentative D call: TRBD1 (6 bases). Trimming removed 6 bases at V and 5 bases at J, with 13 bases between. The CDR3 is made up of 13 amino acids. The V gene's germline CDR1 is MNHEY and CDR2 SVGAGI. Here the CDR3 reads CASSLQGPYGYTF. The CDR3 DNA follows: TGTGCCAGCAGCTTACAGGGACCTTATGGCTACACCTTC.

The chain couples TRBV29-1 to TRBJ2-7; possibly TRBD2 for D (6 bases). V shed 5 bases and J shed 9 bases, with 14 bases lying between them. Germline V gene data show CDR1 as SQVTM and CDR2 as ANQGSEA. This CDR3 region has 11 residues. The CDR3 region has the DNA TGCAGCGTTTACCAATTCGGGGGGCAGTACTTC. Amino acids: CSVYQFGGQYF.

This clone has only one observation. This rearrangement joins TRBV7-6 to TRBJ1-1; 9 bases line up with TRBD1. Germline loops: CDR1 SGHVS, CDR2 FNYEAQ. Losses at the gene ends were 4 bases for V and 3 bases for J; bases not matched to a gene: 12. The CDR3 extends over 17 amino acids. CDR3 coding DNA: TGTGCCAGCAGCTCCCCGGGACAGGGAGGTGAGGACACTGAAGCTTTCTTT. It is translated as CASSSPGQGGEDTEAFF.

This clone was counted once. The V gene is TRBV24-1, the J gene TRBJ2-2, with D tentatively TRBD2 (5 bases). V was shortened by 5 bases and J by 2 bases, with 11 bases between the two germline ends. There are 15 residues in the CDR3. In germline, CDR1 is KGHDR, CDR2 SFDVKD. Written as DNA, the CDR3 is TGTGCCACCAGTGGGCCGGGAATCAACACCGGGGAGCTGTTTTTT. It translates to CATSGPGINTGELFF.

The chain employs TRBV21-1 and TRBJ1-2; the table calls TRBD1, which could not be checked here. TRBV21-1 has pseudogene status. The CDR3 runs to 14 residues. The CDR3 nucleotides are TGTGCCAGCAGCAAAGAGCAGGGGGCGGTTGGCTACACCTTC. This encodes CASSKEQGAVGYTF.

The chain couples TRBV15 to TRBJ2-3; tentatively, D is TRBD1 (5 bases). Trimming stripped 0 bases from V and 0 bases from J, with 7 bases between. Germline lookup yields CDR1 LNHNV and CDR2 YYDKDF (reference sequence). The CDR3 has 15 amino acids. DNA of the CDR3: TGTGCCACCAGCAGAGAGAAGGGGAGCACAGATACGCAGTATTTT. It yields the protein CATSREKGSTDTQYF.

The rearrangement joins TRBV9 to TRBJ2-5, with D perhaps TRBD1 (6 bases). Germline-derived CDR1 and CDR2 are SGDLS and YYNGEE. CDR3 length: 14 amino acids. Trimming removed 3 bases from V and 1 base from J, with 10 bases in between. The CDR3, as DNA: TGTGCCAGCAGCGCAACAGGGCTCCAAGAGACCCAGTACTTC. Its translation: CASSATGLQETQYF.

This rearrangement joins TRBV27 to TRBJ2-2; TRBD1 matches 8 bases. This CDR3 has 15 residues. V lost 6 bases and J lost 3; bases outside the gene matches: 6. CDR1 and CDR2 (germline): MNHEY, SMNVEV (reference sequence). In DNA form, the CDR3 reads TGTGCCAGCAGACCTCTGGACAGGGACACCGGGGAGCTGTTTTTT. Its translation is CASRPLDRDTGELFF.

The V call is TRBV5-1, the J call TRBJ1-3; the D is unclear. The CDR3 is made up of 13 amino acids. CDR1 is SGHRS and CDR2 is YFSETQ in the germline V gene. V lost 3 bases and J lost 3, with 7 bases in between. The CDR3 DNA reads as TGCGCCAGCAGCTGGACTGGTGGAAACACCATATATTTT. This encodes CASSWTGGNTIYF.

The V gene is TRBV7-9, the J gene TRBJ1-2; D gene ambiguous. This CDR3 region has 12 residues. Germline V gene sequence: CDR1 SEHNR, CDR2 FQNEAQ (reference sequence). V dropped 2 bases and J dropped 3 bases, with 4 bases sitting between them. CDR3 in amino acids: CASSLSDYGYTF. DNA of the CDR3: TGTGCCAGCAGCTTATCGGACTATGGCTACACCTTC. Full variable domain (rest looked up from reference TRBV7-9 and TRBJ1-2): DTGVSQNPRHKITKRGQNVTFRCDPISEHNRLYWYRQTLGQGPEFLTYFQNEAQLEKSRLLSDRFSAERPKGSFSTLEIQRTEQGDSAMYLCASSLSDYGYTFGSGTRLTVV.

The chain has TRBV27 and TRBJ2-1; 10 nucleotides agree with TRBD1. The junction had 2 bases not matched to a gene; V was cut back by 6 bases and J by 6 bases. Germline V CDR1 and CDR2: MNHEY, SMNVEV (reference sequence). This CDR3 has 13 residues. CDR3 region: CASRRTGGNEQFF. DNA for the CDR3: TGTGCCAGCAGAAGGACAGGGGGCAATGAGCAGTTCTTC.

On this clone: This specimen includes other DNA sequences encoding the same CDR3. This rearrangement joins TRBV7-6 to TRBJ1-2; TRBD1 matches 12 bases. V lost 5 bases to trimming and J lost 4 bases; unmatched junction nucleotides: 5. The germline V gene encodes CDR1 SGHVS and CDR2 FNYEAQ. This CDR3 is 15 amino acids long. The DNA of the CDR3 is TGTGCCAGCAGCCCAGGGACAGGGGGCGGCTATGGCTACACCTTC. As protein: CASSPGTGGGYGYTF.

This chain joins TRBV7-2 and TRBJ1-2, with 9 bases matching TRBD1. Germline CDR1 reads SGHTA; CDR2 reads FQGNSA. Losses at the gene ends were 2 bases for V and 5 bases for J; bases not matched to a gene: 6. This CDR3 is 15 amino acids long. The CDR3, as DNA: TGTGCCAGCAGCTTATTTAGGGGACAGGGTTATGGCTACACCTTC. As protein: CASSLFRGQGYGYTF.

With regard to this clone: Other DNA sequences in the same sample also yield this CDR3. The DNA for the CDR3 is TGTGCCAGCAGTTACTCCGGGGGAGGCAATTCACCCCTCCACTTT. It yields the protein CASSYSGGGNSPLHF. The chain uses TRBV6-5 and TRBJ1-6, with D perhaps matching TRBD1 (5 bases). CDR3 length: 15 amino acids. V was shortened by 0 bases and J by 7 bases, with 10 bases between the two germline ends. Germline CDR1 reads MNHEY; CDR2 reads SVGAGI.

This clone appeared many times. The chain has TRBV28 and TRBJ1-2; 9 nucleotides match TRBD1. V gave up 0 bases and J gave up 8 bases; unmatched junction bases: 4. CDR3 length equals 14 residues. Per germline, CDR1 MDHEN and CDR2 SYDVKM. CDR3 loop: CASSLWGQGGGYTF. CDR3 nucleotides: TGTGCCAGCAGTTTATGGGGACAGGGTGGCGGCTACACCTTC.

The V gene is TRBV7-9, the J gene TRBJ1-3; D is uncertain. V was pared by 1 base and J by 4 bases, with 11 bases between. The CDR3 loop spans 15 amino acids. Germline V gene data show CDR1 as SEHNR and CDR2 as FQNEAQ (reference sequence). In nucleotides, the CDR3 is TGTGCCAGCAGCTTAGGGACGGCGGGCGGAAACACCATATATTTT. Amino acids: CASSLGTAGGNTIYF.

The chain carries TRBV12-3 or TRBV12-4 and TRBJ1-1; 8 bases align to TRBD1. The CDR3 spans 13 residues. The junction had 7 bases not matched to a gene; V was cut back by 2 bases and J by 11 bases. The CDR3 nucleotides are TGTGCCAGCAGTTTACAAAGGACAGGGTACGCTTTCTTT. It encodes CASSLQRTGYAFF.